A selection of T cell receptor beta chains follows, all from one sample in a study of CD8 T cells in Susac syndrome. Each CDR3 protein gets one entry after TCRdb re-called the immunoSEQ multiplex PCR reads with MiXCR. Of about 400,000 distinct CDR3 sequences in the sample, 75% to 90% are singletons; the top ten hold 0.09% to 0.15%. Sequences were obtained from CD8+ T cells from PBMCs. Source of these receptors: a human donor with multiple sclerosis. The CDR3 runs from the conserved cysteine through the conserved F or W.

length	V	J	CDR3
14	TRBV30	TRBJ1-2	CAWSVLASGNGYTF
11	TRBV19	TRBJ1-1	CASSRPAAAFF
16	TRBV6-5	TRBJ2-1	CASSYSGLAEYNEQFF
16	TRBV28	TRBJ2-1	CASSTRQGHSYNEQFF
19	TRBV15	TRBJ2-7	CATSREIRLEGTLSYEQYF
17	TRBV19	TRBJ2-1	CASSIGSGETSYNEQFF
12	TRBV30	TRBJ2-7	CASTSGAYEQYF
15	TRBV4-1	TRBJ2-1	CASSHGSGTYNEQFF
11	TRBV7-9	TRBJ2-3	CASIFTDTQYF
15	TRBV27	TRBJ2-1	CASSPWIAGEGEQFF
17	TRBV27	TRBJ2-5	CASSQLLAGGRQETQYF
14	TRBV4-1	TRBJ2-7	CASSQFVVSYEQYF
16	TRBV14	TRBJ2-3	CASSLDARGYTDTQYF
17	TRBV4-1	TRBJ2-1	CASSQVGRTSSYNEQFF
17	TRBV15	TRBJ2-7	CATSRDWAFPDSYEQYF
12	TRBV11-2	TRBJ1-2	CASSFGQLAPSF
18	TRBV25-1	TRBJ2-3	CASSEYFWQGGNTDTQYF
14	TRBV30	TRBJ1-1	CAWSEVQGRTEAFF